The 14 T cell receptor beta chains below come from one sample, sequenced in a study of blood T cell repertoires in COVID-19. TCRdb keeps only in-frame clones here, not all; method: immunoSEQ multiplex PCR. The table records 250,000 to 400,000 clones, roughly nine tenths of them present only once. Sequencing was carried out using peripheral blood. The receptors were gathered from a young woman with COVID-19, enrolled during active disease.

The chain couples TRBV28 to TRBJ2-7; TRBD2 might be the D (7 bases). The length of the CDR3 is 13 residues. Trimming took off 6 bases at V and 4 bases at J, with 13 bases between the two ends. Germline lookup yields CDR1 MDHEN and CDR2 SYDVKM. The CDR3 here is CASREGGLYEQYF. The CDR3 DNA is TGTGCCAGCAGGGAAGGGGGACTATACGAGCAGTACTTC.

The chain joins TRBV28 to TRBJ1-2; 7 nucleotides line up with TRBD1. V dropped 7 bases and J dropped 7; count of bases not matched to a gene: 9. The germline CDR1 and CDR2 sequences are MDHEN and SYDVKM. The CDR3 is made up of 13 amino acids. The CDR3: CASTPPGTAGYTF. The CDR3 region has the DNA TGTGCCAGCACCCCCCCCGGGACAGCTGGCTACACCTTC.

The chain has TRBV5-4 and TRBJ2-1; the match to TRBD2 covers 7 bases. Trimming removed 3 bases from V and 8 bases from J; junction bases left unmatched: 8. Germline V gene sequence: CDR1 SGHNT, CDR2 YYREEE (reference sequence). This CDR3 comprises 14 residues. The DNA for the CDR3 is TGTGCCAGCAGCTCGGCGACTAGCTGGGATGAGCAGTTCTTC. Protein: CASSSATSWDEQFF.

V usage is TRBV20-1 and J usage is TRBJ1-1; no clear D. There are 13 residues in the CDR3. Germline V CDR1 and CDR2: DFQATT, SNEGSKA (reference sequence). V was cut by 3 bases and J by 0 bases, with 8 bases left in between. CDR3 in amino acids: CSASERVNTEAFF. CDR3 nucleotide sequence: TGCAGTGCTAGTGAACGGGTGAACACTGAAGCTTTCTTT.

V usage is TRBV12-3 or TRBV12-4 and J usage is TRBJ1-1; D remains unclear. This CDR3 contains 13 residues. Trimming took 8 bases from V and 1 from J, leaving 11 bases between them. The CDR3 reads CASASAENTEAFF. The DNA of the CDR3 is TGTGCCAGCGCGTCAGCGGAGAACACTGAAGCTTTCTTT.

The genes are TRBV5-1 and TRBJ1-1; D might be TRBD1 (6 bases). Germline-derived CDR1 and CDR2 are SGHRS and YFSETQ. The V and J ends lost 3 bases and 1 base respectively, with 10 bases between them. The CDR3 contains 14 residues. For the CDR3, the DNA is TGCGCCAGCAGCTCGGGGGGACAGAACACTGAAGCTTTCTTT. Residues: CASSSGGQNTEAFF. The full variable domain, in which reference TRBV5-1 and TRBJ1-1 provide the parts outside the CDR3, is KAGVTQTPRYLIKTRGQQVTLSCSPISGHRSVSWYQQTPGQGLQFLFEYFSETQRNKGNFPGRFSGRQFSNSRSEMNVSTLELGDSALYLCASSSGGQNTEAFFGQGTRLTVV.

In the case of this clone: This sample includes further DNA sequences coding for the same CDR3. This chain links TRBV18 with TRBJ1-1; TRBD1 might be the D (6 bases). Trimming left V 4 bases short and J 0 bases short, with 9 bases between. Germline CDR1 is KGHSH and CDR2 is LQKENI. The CDR3 runs 14 residues. The CDR3 DNA reads as TGTGCCAGCTCACAGGACAGATTGAACACTGAAGCTTTCTTT. Translating gives CASSQDRLNTEAFF.

V gene TRBV19 combines with J gene TRBJ2-1; 10 nucleotides agree with TRBD2. From germline, CDR1 is LNHDA and CDR2 SQIVND (reference sequence). The CDR3 consists of 17 residues. V lost 5 bases to trimming and J lost 9 bases; unmatched junction nucleotides: 16. The CDR3 is CASSSASSGSRRGEQFF. The CDR3, as DNA: TGTGCCAGTAGTTCGGCTTCTAGCGGGAGTAGAAGGGGTGAGCAGTTCTTC.

This clone appeared a single time. The chain combines TRBV10-2 with TRBJ1-1; D ambiguous. The germline gives CDR1 WSHSY, CDR2 SAAADI. The CDR3 consists of 14 residues. Trimming stripped 0 bases from V and 4 bases from J, with 9 bases between. The CDR3 DNA sequence: TGCGCCAGCAGTGAGTCGATAGACTCCACTGAAGCTTTCTTT. Amino acids: CASSESIDSTEAFF.

This clone appeared once. The chain recombines TRBV5-4 with TRBJ2-7; D is ambiguous. V lost 1 base, J lost 6 bases, and 20 bases lay in between. The CDR3 covers 16 residues. CDR1 is SGHNT, CDR2 YYREEE, per germline (reference sequence). As DNA, the CDR3 is TGTGCCAGCAGCTTGATACAGAACGATGGTCCTTTCGAGCAGTACTTC. This gives the protein CASSLIQNDGPFEQYF.

The chain joins TRBV7-9 to TRBJ2-5; 7 bases fit TRBD1. CDR3 length equals 12 residues. J lost 12 bases, V lost 0 bases, and 4 bases had no gene match. Germline-derived CDR1 and CDR2 are SEHNR and FQNEAQ (reference sequence). The CDR3 DNA is TGTGCCAGCAGCTTAGCGCCCGGGACAGAGTACTTC. Encoded protein: CASSLAPGTEYF.

V usage is TRBV15 and J usage is TRBJ2-2; no clear D. Per germline, CDR1 LNHNV and CDR2 YYDKDF (reference sequence). The CDR3 spans 16 residues. The germline V and J ends were trimmed by 0 bases and 0 bases, with 8 bases remaining between them. CDR3 residues: CATSRDVGSNTGELFF. In DNA form, the CDR3 reads TGTGCCACCAGCAGAGATGTCGGGTCGAACACCGGGGAGCTGTTTTTT.

The CDR3 DNA is TGTGCCAGCAGTACGGGGACCTACGAGCAGTACTTC. It specifies CASSTGTYEQYF. This chain uses TRBV27 with TRBJ2-7, with D tentatively TRBD2 (5 bases). The V end was cut by 5 bases, the J end by 2 bases, with 7 bases between. This CDR3 has 12 residues. Per the germline V gene, CDR1 is MNHEY and CDR2 is SMNVEV (reference sequence).

In its sample, this clone was seen a few times. The CDR3 protein is CASSSTTGTGGYTF. The CDR3 DNA is TGTGCCAGCAGCTCTACTACAGGGACCGGCGGCTACACCTTC. The V gene is TRBV11-2, the J gene TRBJ1-2; tentative D call: TRBD1 (6 bases). CDR1 and CDR2 from the germline V gene are SGHAT and FQNNGV. V dropped 4 bases and J dropped 8 bases, with 17 bases sitting between them. The CDR3 has 14 residues.